Following are 11 T cell receptor beta chains from one sample sequenced in a study of T cell clonotyping in hematopoietic cell transplantation. TCRdb keeps only in-frame clones here, not all; method: immunoSEQ multiplex PCR. The sample carries approximately 10,000 clones, 46% recorded once. Source: PBMCs, taken 30 days after allogeneic stem cell transplant. The receptors stem from a male patient in his fifties or sixties who had an allogeneic stem cell transplant from an unrelated donor, so the T cells may come from the graft donor. Some clones in this sample may be carry-over from other donors' samples.

The chain uses TRBV5-1 and TRBJ2-5; TRBD1 aligns across 7 bases. After removal of 0 bases from V and 5 bases from J, the junction contained 4 bases not matched to a gene. CDR3 length equals 14 residues. CDR1 SGHRS and CDR2 YFSETQ come from the germline V gene. The chain's CDR3 is CASSLEGGGETQYF. In DNA, the CDR3 is TGCGCCAGCAGCTTGGAAGGGGGCGGCGAGACCCAGTACTTC.

This clone came up a few times. The J gene is TRBJ1-6, the V gene TRBV6-1; D call uncertain. CDR3 length: 12 residues. Trimming shortened V by 11 bases and J by 6 bases, and 11 bases separated the two germline ends. CDR1 MNHNS and CDR2 SASEGT come from the germline V gene. The CDR3 spells CAGRLFNSPLHF. The CDR3 region has the DNA TGTGCCGGCCGACTGTTTAATTCACCCCTCCACTTT.

This clone was detected a few times. The chain uses TRBV6-5 and TRBJ2-5; either TRBD1 or TRBD2 may supply D (5 bases each). Germline CDR1 is MNHEY and CDR2 is SVGAGI. V dropped 2 bases and J dropped 11 bases, with 15 bases sitting between them. CDR3 length: 13 residues. CDR3 bases: TGTGCCAGCAGTTACGGCCGACTGGGGGAGCAGTACTTC. This encodes CASSYGRLGEQYF.

This clone was seen a handful of times. V usage is TRBV7-6 and J usage is TRBJ2-7, with D maybe TRBD1 (5 bases). The CDR3 runs 15 residues. The germline CDR1 and CDR2 sequences are SGHVS and FNYEAQ. With 5 bases removed from V and 3 bases from J, the gap between germline ends came to 17 bases. CDR3 sequence: CASSHPRSRGYEQYF. Written as DNA, the CDR3 is TGTGCCAGCAGCCACCCGAGGAGTAGGGGCTACGAGCAGTACTTC.

V is TRBV30 and J is TRBJ2-6; D uncertain. This CDR3 contains 14 residues. V gave up 2 bases and J gave up 1 base, with 6 bases separating them. In germline, CDR1 is GTSNPN, CDR2 SVGIG (reference sequence). The CDR3, as DNA: TGTGCCTGGAGTCCACAATCTGGGGCCAACGTCCTGACTTTC. This gives the protein CAWSPQSGANVLTF.

The rearrangement uses TRBV6-5 and TRBJ2-1; D remains unclear. Per the germline V gene, CDR1 is MNHEY and CDR2 is SVGAGI. V lost 7 bases, J lost 8 bases, and 9 bases lay in between. The CDR3 contains 11 residues. The DNA for the CDR3 is TGTGCCAGCACCGCTGTAGATGAGCAGTTCTTC. Translation: CASTAVDEQFF.

The V gene is TRBV11-2, the J gene TRBJ2-5, with TRBD1 identical over 9 bases. Trimming cost V 4 bases and J 5 bases; bases outside gene matches: 8. The CDR3 length is 15 residues. The germline CDR1 and CDR2 sequences are SGHAT and FQNNGV. CDR3 nucleotide sequence: TGTGCCAGCAGCTCCCGGGGGACAGGGCACGAGACCCAGTACTTC. This encodes CASSSRGTGHETQYF.

The chain is built from TRBV5-4 and TRBJ2-2, with TRBD2 matching 12 bases. Germline V gene sequence: CDR1 SGHNT, CDR2 YYREEE (reference sequence). CDR3 length: 17 amino acids. J lost 4 bases, V lost 4 bases, and 8 bases had no gene match. The CDR3 region has the DNA TGTGCCAGCAGCAGTAAGACTAGCGGGGGAACCACCGGGGAGCTGTTTTTT. Its translation: CASSSKTSGGTTGELFF.

This clone has only a few counts. The chain employs TRBV5-6 and TRBJ2-7; D uncertain. V shed 0 bases and J shed 6 bases, with 19 bases lying between them. The CDR3 consists of 16 residues. Germline CDR1 and CDR2: SGHDT and YYEEEE. DNA for the CDR3: TGTGCCAGCAGCTTGGCCCCGATAGGTGGTGTTTTCGAGCAGTACTTC. It is translated as CASSLAPIGGVFEQYF.

V gene TRBV6-5 combines with J gene TRBJ1-1; TRBD1 agrees at 7 bases. The junction had 12 bases not matched to a gene; V was cut back by 6 bases and J by 8 bases. The CDR3 loop spans 14 amino acids. CDR1 and CDR2 from the germline V gene are MNHEY and SVGAGI. The CDR3 is CASSPSGTDLEAFF. The DNA for the CDR3 is TGTGCCAGCAGCCCCTCTGGGACAGACCTAGAAGCTTTCTTT.

The chain carries TRBV28 and TRBJ2-7; 7 positions match TRBD1. Germline CDR1 is MDHEN and CDR2 is SYDVKM. Trimming cost V 6 bases and J 2 bases; bases outside gene matches: 7. The CDR3 extends over 14 amino acids. In nucleotides, the CDR3 is TGTGCCAGCAGCCCGACAGGGCGGACCTACGAGCAGTACTTC. This gives the protein CASSPTGRTYEQYF.